This T cell receptor beta chain is from a study of T cells in Graves' hyperthyroidism and ophthalmopathy. This CDR3 is built from 15 residues. Germline values: CDR1 MDHEN, CDR2 SYDVKM. Trimming took 6 bases from V and 4 from J; bases not matched to a gene: 9. This clonotype was observed many times. The investigators amplified TCR beta CDR3 regions from RNA transcripts. The HTBI primer set drove a first-round RT-PCR of the TCR CDR3. TCRdb re-called the multiplex PCR reads through MiXCR, storing one row per CDR3 protein. The table lists more than 300,000 distinct CDR3 sequences, under 15% of them singletons.

The origin of this receptor is a woman aged 18-29 years with Graves' hyperthyroidism. Specimen: blood. J is TRBJ2-3 and V is TRBV28; TRBD2 matches 8 bases. Here the CDR3 reads CASSSSGSGPDTQYF. In DNA, the CDR3 is TGTGCCAGCAGCTCTAGCGGGTCAGGACCAGATACGCAGTATTTT.